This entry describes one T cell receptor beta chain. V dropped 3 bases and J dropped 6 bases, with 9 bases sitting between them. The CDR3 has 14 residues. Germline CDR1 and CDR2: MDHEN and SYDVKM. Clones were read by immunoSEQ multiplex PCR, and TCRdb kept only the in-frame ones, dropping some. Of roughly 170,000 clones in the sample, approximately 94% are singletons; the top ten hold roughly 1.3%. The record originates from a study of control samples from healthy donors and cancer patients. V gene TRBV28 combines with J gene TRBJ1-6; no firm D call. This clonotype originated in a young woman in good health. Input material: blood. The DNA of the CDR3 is TGTGCCAGCAGTTTGCCTGACGGTAATTCACCCCTCCACTTT. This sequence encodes CASSLPDGNSPLHF.